Below, one TCR beta chain is given with its context. The data originate from a study of blood T cell repertoires in COVID-19. As for the study in general: Italy, Spain and the United States were the sources of the convalescent and acute COVID-19 samples. The analysed material was cDNA or gDNA that came from T cells, B-cell-depleted T cells, or PBMCs.

Looked up from germline, CDR1 is MNHNS and CDR2 is SASEGT. The CDR3 is 15 residues long. V shed 4 bases and J 4 bases; nucleotides not matched to a gene: 5. Original analysis: By means of reference gene primer amplification, nucleated cell counts were estimated. Clones were sequenced by immunoSEQ multiplex PCR, and TCRdb holds only the in-frame ones, with some missing. The V and J calls and clone size are taken from that table; D and trimming were inferred from the DNA. The sample lists about 81,000 clones, 90% to 95% occurring once. The specimen sequenced was peripheral blood. The gene calls are TRBV6-1 and TRBJ1-2; 11 positions match TRBD1. The sequence derives from a woman in her fifties or sixties in a cohort sampled during active COVID-19. The CDR3 DNA sequence: TGTGCCAGCAGTGTAGCGGACAGGGGGCTCTATGGCTACACCTTC. It yields the protein CASSVADRGLYGYTF.